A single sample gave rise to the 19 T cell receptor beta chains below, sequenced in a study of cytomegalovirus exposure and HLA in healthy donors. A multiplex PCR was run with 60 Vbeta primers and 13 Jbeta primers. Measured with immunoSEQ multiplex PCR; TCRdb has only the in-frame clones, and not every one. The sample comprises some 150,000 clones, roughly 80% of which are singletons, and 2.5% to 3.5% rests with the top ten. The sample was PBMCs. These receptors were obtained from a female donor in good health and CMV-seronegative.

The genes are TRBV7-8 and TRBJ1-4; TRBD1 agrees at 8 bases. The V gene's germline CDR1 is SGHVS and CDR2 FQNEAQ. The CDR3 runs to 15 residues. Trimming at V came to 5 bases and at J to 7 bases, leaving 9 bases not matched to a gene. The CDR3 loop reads CASSENQGAGEKLFF. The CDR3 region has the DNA TGTGCCAGCAGCGAAAACCAGGGGGCCGGTGAAAAACTGTTTTTT.

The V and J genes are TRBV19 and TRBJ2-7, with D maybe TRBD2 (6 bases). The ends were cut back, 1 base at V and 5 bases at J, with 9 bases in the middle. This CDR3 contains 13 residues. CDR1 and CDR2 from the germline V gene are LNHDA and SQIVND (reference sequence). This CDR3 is CASSIGREDEQYF. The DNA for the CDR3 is TGTGCCAGTAGTATAGGTAGGGAGGACGAGCAGTACTTC.

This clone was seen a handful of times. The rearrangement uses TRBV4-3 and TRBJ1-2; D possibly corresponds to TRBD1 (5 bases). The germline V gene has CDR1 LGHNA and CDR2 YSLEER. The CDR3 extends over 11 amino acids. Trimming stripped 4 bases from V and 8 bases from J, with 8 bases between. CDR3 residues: CASSPGLGYTF. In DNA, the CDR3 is TGCGCCAGCAGCCCAGGGTTAGGCTACACCTTC.

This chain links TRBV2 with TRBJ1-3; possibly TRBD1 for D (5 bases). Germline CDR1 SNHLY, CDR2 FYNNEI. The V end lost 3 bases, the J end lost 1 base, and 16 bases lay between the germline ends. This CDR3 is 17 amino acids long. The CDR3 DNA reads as TGTGCCAGCAGTGACGCTGGCGGGGGAAGATCTGGAAACACCATATATTTT. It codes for CASSDAGGGRSGNTIYF.

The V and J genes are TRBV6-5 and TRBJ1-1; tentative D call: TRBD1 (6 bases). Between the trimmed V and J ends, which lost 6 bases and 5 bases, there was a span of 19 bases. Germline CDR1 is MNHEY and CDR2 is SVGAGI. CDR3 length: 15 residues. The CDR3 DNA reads TGTGCCAGCAGCCTCGGGGGGGGCGTAGGAACTGAAGCTTTCTTT. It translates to CASSLGGGVGTEAFF.

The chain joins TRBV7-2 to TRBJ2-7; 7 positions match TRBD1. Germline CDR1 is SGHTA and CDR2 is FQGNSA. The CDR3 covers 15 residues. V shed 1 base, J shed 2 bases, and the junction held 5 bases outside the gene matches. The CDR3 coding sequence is TGTGCCAGCAGCTTAGATGGACAGGAGCCCTACGAGCAGTACTTC. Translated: CASSLDGQEPYEQYF.

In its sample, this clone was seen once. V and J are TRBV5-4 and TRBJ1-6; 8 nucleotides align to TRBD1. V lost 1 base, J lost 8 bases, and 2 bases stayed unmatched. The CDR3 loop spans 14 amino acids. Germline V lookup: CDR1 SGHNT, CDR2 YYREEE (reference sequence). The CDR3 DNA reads TGTGCCAGCAGCTTGTCAGGGGGCGATTCACCCCTCCACTTT. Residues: CASSLSGGDSPLHF. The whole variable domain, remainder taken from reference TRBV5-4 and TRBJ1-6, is ETGVTQSPTHLIKTRGQQVTLRCSSQSGHNTVSWYQQALGQGPQFIFQYYREEENGRGNFPPRFSGLQFPNYSSELNVNALELDDSALYLCASSLSGGDSPLHFGNGTRLTVT.

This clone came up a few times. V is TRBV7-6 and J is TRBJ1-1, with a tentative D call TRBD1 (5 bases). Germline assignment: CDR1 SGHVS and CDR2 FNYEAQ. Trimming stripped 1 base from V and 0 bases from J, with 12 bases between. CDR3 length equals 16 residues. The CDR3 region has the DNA TGTGCCAGCAGCTTAGAGAATGGGGCGGTGAACACTGAAGCTTTCTTT. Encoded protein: CASSLENGAVNTEAFF.

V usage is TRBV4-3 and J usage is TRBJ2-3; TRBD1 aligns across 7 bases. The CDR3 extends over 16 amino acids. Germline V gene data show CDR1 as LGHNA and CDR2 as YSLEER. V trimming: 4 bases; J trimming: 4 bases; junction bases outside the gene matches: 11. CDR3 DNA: TGCGCCAGCAGCCCTGATATAGGGGGCATCGCAGATACGCAGTATTTT. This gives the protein CASSPDIGGIADTQYF.

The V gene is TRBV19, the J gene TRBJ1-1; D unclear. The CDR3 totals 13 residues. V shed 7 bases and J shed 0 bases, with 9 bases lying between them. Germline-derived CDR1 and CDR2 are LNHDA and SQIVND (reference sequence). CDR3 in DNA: TGTGCCAGTACCCCGAACATGAACACTGAAGCTTTCTTT. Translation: CASTPNMNTEAFF. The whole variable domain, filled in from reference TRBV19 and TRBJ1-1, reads DGGITQSPKYLFRKEGQNVTLSCEQNLNHDAMYWYRQDPGQGLRLIYYSQIVNDFQKGDIAEGYSVSREKKESFPLTVTSAQKNPTAFYLCASTPNMNTEAFFGQGTRLTVV.

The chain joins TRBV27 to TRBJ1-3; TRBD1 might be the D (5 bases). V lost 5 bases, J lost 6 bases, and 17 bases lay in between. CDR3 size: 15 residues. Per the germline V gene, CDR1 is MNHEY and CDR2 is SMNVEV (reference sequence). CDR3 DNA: TGTGCCAGCAGTGTCGGGACTGGAGTTAAAAACACCATATATTTT. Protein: CASSVGTGVKNTIYF.

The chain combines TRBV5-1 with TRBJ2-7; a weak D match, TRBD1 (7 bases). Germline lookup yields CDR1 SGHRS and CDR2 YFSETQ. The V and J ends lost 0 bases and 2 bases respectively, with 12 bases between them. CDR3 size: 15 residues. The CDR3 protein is CASSLGGTEAYEQYF. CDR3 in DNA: TGCGCCAGCAGCTTGGGCGGGACAGAGGCCTACGAGCAGTACTTC.

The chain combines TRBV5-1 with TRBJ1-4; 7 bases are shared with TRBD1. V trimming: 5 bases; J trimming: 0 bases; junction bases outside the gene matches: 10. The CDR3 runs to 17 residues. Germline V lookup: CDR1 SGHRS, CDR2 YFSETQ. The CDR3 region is CASRRAGTVATNEKLFF. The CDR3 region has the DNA TGCGCCAGCAGGCGGGCCGGGACAGTCGCAACTAATGAAAAACTGTTTTTT.

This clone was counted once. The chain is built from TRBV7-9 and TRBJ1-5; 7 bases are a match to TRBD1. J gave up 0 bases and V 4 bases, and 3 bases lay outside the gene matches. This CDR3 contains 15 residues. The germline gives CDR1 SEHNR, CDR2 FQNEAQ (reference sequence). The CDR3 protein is CASSSTGISNQPQHF. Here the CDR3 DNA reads TGTGCCAGCAGCTCGACAGGGATTAGCAATCAGCCCCAGCATTTT.

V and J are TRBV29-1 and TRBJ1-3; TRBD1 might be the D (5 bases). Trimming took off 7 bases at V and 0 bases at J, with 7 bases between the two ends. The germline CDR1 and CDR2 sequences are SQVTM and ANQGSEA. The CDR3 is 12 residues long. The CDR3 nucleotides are TGCAGCGCGGGGGACTCTGGAAACACCATATATTTT. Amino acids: CSAGDSGNTIYF. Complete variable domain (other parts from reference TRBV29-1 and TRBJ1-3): SAVISQKPSRDICQRGTSLTIQCQVDSQVTMMFWYRQQPGQSLTLIATANQGSEATYESGFVIDKFPISRPNLTFSTLTVSNMSPEDSSIYLCSAGDSGNTIYFGEGSWLTVV.

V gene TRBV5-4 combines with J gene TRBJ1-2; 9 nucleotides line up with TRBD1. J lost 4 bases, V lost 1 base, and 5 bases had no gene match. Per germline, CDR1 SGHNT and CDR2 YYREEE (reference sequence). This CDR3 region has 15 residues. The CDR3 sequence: CASSLRDRAAYGYTF. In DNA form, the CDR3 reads TGTGCCAGCAGCTTGAGGGACAGGGCCGCCTATGGCTACACCTTC.

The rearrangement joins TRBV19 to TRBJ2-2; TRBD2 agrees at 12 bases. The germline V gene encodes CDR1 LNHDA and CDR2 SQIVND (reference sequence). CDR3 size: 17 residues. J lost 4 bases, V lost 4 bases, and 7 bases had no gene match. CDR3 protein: CASSTPLAGGGTGELFF. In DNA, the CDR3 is TGTGCCAGTAGTACTCCTCTAGCGGGGGGGGGCACCGGGGAGCTGTTTTTT.

The CDR3, as DNA: TGTGCCAGCAGCTTATCCGGAGAGTACAATGAGCAGTTCTTC. It is translated as CASSLSGEYNEQFF. The gene calls are TRBV7-2 and TRBJ2-1, with no clear D. This CDR3 contains 14 residues. The V gene lost 2 bases and the J gene lost 4 bases, with 9 bases spanning the gap. Germline assignment: CDR1 SGHTA and CDR2 FQGNSA.

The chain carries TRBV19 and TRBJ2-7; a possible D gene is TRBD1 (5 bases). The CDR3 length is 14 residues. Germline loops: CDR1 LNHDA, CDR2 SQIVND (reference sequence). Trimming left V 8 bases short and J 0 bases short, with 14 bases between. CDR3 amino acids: CASGQGGFSYEQYF. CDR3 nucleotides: TGTGCCAGTGGCCAGGGTGGTTTCTCCTACGAGCAGTACTTC.